The following is a T cell receptor (beta chain) sequence with its context. The sample originates from a study of CD8+CD57+ T cells in acquired aplastic anemia. Profiling of TCR beta VDJ combinations and CDR3 sequences used genomic DNA as template. TCRdb analysed the reads with MiXCR anew, one entry per CDR3 protein. Seen here are 400,000 to 600,000 distinct CDR3 sequences, under 40% observed once, and the top ten hold around 0.82%. All patients picked for sequencing had shown, by flow cytometry, an expansion of CD8+CD57+ cells. After removal of 8 bases from V and 0 bases from J, the junction contained 11 bases not matched to a gene. CDR3 length: 17 amino acids. Per the germline V gene, CDR1 is SQVTM and CDR2 is ANQGSEA.

The TCR sequence derives from a human donor with aplastic anemia. Sequenced sample: sorted CD4+, CD8+, or CD8+CD57+ T cells (not recorded which) from PBMCs. The genes are TRBV29-1 and TRBJ2-7, with 15 bases that match TRBD2. CDR3 DNA sequence: TGCAGCCCGACCGGACTAGCGGGAGGGGGGAACTCCTACGAGCAGTACTTC. It is translated as CSPTGLAGGGNSYEQYF.